This T cell receptor (beta chain) came from a study of T cells in tuberculosis. Study as a whole: IGRA-negative adolescents, IGRA-positive adolescents with latent tuberculosis and adults with active tuberculosis formed this South African cohort. Overall study findings and caveats: The TCR-beta difference was not significant; alpha differences partly reflected length.

Trimming pared 1 base from V and 0 bases from J, leaving 9 bases between. The CDR3 has 15 amino acids. The germline CDR1 and CDR2 sequences are MNHNS and SASEGT. The table came from immunoSEQ multiplex PCR; TCRdb's copy has only in-frame clones and leaves some out. The data contain tens of thousands of clones, over 75% of them singletons. The time point denotes: new active TB diagnosis, blood taken before or within 7 days of starting treatment. Turning to this clone: The antigen is not known.

The V call is TRBV6-1, the J call TRBJ1-1; D gene ambiguous. The sequences come from PBMCs, collected at tuberculosis diagnosis. The TCR was taken from an adult with tuberculosis. CDR3 bases: TGTGCCAGCAGTGAAGTAAAAGCTCTGAACACTGAAGCTTTCTTT. It is translated as CASSEVKALNTEAFF.